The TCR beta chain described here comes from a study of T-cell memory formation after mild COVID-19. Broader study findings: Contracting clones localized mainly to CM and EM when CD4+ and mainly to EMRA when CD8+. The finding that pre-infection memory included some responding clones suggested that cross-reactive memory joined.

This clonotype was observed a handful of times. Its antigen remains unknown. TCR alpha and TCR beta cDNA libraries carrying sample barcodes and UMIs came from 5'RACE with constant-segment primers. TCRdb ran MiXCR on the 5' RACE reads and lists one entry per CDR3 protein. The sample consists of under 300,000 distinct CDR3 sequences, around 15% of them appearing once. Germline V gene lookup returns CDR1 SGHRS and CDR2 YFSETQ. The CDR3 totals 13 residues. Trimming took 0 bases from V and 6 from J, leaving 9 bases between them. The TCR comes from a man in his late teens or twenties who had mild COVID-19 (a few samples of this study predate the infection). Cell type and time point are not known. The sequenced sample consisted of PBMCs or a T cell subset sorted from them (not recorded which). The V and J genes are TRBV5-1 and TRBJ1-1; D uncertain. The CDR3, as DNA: TGCGCCAGCAGCTTGGGTGTCATACCTGAAGCTTTCTTT. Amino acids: CASSLGVIPEAFF.